This T cell receptor beta chain emerged from a study of technical replicates of blood from several donors (dated by TCRdb to about 2017). The germline V gene (reference sequence) specifies LNHDA as CDR1 and SQIVND as CDR2. V and J are trimmed by 6 bases and 2 bases, and the gene matches miss 11 bases of the junction. The CDR3 runs 16 residues from the cysteine to the phenylalanine. Only CDR3 DNA remains: 48 bases, in frame from the first base. The library was built by means of the immunoSEQ multiplex PCR assay. What TCRdb holds here is the immuneACCESS table cut down to in-frame rearrangements. Part of the clones is not present; checked against another copy, under half of the missing clones reflect an unresolved V gene, and the others are unexplained. For this sample the table gives tens of thousands of clones, of which 95% were detected only once. Approximately 0.35% of the sample is in the top ten clones.

A word on this clone: No cognate antigen has been identified for it. Base-call qualities are not available, and no considerably larger clone is one nucleotide away.

Sequenced input: T cells isolated from PBMCs. This receptor was identified in a human donor in good health. The V gene is TRBV19 and the J gene is TRBJ2-7, and TRBD1 aligns with 9 junction nucleotides. The CDR3 region reads CASRIEGQGLAYEQYF. The nucleotide sequence reads TGTGCCAGTAGAATCGAAGGACAGGGGTTGGCCTACGAGCAGTACTTC.